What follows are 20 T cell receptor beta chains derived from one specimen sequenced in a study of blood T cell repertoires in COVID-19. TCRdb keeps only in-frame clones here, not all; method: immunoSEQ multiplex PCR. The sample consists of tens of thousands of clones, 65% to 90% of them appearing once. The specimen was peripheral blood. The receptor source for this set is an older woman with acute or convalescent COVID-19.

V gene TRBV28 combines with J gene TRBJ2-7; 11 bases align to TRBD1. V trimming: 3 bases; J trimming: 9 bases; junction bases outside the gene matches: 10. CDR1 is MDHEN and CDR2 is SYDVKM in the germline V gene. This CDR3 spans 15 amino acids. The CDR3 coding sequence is TGTGCCAGCAGTTTTGGAGGGACAGGGGGTTCCCGGCAGTACTTC. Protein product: CASSFGGTGGSRQYF.

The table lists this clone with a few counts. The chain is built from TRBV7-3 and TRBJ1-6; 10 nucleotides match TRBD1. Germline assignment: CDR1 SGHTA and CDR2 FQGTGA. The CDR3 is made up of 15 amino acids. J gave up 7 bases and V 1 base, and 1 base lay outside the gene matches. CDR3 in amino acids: CASSLRGQGNSPLHF. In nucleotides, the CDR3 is TGTGCCAGCAGCTTAAGGGGACAGGGGAATTCACCCCTCCACTTT.

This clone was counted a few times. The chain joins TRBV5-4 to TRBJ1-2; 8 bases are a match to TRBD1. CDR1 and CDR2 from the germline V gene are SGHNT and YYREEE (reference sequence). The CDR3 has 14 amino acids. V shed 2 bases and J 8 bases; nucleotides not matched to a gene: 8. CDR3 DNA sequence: TGTGCCAGCAGCTTCGCCAGGGGGCAGGAGGGCTACACCTTC. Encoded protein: CASSFARGQEGYTF.

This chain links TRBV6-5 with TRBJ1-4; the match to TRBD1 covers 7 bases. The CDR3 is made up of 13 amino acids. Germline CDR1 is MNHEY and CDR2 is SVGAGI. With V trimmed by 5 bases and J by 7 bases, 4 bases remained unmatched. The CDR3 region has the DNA TGTGCCAGCAGTATCAGGGGGACTGAAAAACTGTTTTTT. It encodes CASSIRGTEKLFF.

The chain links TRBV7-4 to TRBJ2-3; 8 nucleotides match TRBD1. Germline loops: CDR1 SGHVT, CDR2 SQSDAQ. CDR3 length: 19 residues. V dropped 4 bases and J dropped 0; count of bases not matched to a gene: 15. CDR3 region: CASSSPGGPKAHSTDTQYF. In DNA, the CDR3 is TGTGCCAGCAGCTCCCCAGGGGGCCCGAAGGCTCATAGCACAGATACGCAGTATTTT.

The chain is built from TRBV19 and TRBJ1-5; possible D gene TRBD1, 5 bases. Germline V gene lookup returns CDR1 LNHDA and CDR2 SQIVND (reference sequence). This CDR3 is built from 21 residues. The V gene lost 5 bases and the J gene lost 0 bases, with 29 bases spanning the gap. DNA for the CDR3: TGTGCCAGTAGTGGGGTACTCGGGGGAAGGGTTGATCGGTATAGCAATCAGCCCCAGCATTTT. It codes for CASSGVLGGRVDRYSNQPQHF.

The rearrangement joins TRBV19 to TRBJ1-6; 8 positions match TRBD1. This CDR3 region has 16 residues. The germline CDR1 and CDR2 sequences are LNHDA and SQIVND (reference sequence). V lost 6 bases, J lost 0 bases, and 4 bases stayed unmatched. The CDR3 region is CASRTGVSSYNSPLHF. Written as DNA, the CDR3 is TGTGCCAGTAGGACAGGGGTCTCCTCCTATAATTCACCCCTCCACTTT.

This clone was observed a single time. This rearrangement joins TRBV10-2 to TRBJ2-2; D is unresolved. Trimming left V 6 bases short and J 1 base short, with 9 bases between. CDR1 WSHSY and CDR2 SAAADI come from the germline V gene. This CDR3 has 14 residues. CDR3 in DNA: TGCGCCAGCAGACTCCGACAGAACACCGGGGAGCTGTTTTTT. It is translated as CASRLRQNTGELFF.

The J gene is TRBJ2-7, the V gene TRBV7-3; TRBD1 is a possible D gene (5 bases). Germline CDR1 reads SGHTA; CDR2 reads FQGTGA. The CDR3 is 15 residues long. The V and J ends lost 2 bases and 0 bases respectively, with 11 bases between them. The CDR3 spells CASSLFPQDSYEQYF. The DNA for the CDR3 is TGTGCCAGCAGCTTATTCCCACAGGACTCCTACGAGCAGTACTTC. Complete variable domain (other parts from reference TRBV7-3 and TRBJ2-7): GAGVSQTPSNKVTEKGKYVELRCDPISGHTALYWYRQSLGQGPEFLIYFQGTGAADDSGLPNDRFFAVRPEGSVSTLKIQRTERGDSAVYLCASSLFPQDSYEQYFGPGTRLTVT.

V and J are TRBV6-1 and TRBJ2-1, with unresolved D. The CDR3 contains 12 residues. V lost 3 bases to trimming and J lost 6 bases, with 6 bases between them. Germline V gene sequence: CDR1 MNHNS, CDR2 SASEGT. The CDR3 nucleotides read TGTGCCAGCAGTGATTGGCTCAATGAGCAGTTCTTC. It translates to CASSDWLNEQFF.

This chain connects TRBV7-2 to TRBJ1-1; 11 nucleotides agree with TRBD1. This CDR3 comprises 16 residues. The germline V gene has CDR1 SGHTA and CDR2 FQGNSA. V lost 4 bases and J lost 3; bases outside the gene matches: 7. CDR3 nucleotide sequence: TGTGCCAGCAGCTGGGGGACAGGGGGAAGCTACACTGAAGCTTTCTTT. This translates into CASSWGTGGSYTEAFF.

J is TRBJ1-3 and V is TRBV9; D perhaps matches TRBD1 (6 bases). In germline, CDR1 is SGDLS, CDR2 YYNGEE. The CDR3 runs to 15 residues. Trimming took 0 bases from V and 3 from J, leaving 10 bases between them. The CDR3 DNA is TGTGCCAGCAGCGTAGGGACAGTCGGTGGAAACACCATATATTTT. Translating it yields CASSVGTVGGNTIYF.

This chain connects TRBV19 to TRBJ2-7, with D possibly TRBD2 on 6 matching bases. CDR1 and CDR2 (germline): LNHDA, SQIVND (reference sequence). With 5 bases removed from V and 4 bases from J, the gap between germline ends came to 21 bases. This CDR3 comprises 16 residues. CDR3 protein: CASSAHMGGKAYEQYF. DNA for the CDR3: TGTGCCAGTAGTGCCCATATGGGGGGAAAGGCGTACGAGCAGTACTTC.

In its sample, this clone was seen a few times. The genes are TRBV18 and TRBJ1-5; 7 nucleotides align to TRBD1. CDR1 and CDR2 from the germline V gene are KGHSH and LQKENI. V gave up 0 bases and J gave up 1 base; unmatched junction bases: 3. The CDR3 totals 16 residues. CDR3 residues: CASSPPGTVSNQPQHF. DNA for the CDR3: TGTGCCAGCTCACCACCCGGGACAGTAAGCAATCAGCCCCAGCATTTT.

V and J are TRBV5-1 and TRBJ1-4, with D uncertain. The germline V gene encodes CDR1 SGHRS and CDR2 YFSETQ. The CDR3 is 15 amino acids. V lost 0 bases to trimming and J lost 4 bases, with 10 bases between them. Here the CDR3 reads CASSLASENNEKLFF. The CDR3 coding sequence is TGCGCCAGCAGCTTGGCGTCAGAAAATAATGAAAAACTGTTTTTT.

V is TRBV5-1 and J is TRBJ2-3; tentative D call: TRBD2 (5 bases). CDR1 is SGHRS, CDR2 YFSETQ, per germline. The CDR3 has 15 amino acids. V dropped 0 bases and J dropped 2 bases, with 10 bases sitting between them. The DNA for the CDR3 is TGCGCCAGCAGCTTGGGAGGGAAGATCACAGATACGCAGTATTTT. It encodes CASSLGGKITDTQYF.

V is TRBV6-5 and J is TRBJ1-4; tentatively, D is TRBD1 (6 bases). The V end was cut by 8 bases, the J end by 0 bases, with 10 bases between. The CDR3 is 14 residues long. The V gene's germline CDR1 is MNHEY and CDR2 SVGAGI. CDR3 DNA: TGTGCCAGCGGACGGACAGCAACTAATGAAAAACTGTTTTTT. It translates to CASGRTATNEKLFF.

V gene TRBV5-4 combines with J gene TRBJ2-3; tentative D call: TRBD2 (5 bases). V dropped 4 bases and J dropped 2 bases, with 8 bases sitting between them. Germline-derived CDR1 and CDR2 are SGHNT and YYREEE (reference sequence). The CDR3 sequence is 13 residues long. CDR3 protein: CASSGGLTDTQYF. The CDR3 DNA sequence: TGTGCCAGCAGCGGAGGACTCACAGATACGCAGTATTTT.

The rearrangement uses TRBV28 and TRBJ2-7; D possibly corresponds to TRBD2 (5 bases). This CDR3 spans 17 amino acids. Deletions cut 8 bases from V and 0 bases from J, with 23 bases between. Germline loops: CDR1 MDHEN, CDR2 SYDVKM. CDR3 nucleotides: TGTGCCAGCTCCCTCCCGGGCCCGGGGAAAAGCTCCTACGAGCAGTACTTC. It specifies CASSLPGPGKSSYEQYF.

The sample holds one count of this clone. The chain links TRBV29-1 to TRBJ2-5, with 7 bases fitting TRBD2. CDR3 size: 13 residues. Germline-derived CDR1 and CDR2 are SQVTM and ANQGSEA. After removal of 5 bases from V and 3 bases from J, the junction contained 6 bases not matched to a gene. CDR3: CSVPSGLKETQYF. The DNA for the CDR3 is TGCAGCGTTCCTAGCGGCTTAAAAGAGACCCAGTACTTC.